The clone carrying this TCR beta chain was picked up a small number of times. Its antigen remains unidentified. V lost 2 bases, J lost 0 bases, and 7 bases lay in between. The CDR3 spans 13 residues. Germline loops: CDR1 SQVTM, CDR2 ANQGSEA. This sample was included in a study of CD8 T cells in ankylosing spondylitis. Scientists made TCR beta libraries using quantitative 5'-RACE with molecular barcodes. TCRdb reprocessed the 5' RACE reads with MiXCR, giving one entry per CDR3 protein. The sample carries around 540,000 distinct CDR3 sequences, approximately 12% recorded once. Study-level findings and limits: Previously reported in reactive arthritis synovial fluid and blood were some of the motif variants. The study looked at matched synovial fluid samples from ankylosing spondylitis patients. Disease-linked clones were reported to be significantly enriched there. Characteristic, it appeared, of ankylosing spondylitis blood was a TCR beta motif of several highly homologous variants. The disease-linked clones had a CD8+ phenotype and low blood frequencies.

The sample taken for sequencing was blood, either unsorted or a sorted T cell fraction (not recorded which). The receptor comes from a male donor with ankylosing spondylitis. The rearrangement links TRBV29-1 to TRBJ1-1; D gene uncertain. CDR3 bases: TGCAGCGTTGAATTGGAGGTGAACACTGAAGCTTTCTTT. Protein sequence: CSVELEVNTEAFF.